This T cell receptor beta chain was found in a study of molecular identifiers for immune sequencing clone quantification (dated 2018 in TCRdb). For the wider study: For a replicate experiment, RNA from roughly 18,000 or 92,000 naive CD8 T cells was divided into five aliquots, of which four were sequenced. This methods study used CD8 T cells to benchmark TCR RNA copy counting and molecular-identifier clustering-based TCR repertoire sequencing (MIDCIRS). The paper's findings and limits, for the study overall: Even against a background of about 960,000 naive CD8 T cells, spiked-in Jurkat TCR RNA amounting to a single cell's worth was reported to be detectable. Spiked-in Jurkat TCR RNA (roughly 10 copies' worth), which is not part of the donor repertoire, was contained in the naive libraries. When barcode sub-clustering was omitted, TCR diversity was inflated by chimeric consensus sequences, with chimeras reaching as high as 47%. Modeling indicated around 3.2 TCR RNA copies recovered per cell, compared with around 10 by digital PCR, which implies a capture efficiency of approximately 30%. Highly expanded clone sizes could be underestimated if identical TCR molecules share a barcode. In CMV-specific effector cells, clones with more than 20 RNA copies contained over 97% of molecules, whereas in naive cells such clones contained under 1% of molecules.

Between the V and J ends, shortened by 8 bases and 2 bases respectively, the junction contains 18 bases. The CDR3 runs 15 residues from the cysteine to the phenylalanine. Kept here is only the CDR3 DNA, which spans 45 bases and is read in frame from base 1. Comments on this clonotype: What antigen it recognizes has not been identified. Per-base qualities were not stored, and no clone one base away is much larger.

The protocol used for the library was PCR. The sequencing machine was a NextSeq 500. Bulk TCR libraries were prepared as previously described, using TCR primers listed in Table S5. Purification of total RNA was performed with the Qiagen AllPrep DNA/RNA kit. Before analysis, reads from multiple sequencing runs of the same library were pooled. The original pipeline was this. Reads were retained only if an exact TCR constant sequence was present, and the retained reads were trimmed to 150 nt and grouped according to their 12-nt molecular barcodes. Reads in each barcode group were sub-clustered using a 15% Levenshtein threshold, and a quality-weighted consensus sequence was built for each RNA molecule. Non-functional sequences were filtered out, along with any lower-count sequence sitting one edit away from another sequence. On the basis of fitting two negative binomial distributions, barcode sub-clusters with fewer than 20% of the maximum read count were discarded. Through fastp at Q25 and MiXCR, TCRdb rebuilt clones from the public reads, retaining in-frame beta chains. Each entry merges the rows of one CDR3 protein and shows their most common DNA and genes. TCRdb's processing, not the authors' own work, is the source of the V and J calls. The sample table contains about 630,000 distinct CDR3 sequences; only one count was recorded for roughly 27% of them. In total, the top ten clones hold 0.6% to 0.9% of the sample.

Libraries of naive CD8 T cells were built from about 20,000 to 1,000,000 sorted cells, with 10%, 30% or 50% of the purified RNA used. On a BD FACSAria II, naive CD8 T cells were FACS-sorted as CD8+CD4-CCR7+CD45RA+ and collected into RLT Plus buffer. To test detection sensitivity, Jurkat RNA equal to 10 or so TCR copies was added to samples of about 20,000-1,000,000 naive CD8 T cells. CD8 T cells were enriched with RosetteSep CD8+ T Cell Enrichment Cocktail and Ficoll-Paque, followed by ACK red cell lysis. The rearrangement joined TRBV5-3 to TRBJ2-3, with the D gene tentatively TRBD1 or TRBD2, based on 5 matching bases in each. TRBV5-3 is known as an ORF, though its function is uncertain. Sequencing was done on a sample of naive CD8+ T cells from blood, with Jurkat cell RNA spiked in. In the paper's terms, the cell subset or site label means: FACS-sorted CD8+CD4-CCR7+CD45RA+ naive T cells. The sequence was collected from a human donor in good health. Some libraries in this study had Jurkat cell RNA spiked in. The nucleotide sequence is TGTGCCAGCAGATCTCGGGACGGGGCCACAGATACGCAGTATTTT. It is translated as CASRSRDGATDTQYF.